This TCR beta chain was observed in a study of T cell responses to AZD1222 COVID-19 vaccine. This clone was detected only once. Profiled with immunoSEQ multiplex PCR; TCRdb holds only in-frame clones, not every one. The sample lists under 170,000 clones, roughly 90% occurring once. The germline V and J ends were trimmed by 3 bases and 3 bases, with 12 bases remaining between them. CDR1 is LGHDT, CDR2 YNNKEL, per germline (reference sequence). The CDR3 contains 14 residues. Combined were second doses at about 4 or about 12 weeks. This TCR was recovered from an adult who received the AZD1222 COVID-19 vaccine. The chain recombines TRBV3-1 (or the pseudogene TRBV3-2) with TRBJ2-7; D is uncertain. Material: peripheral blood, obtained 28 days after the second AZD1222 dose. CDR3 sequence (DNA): TGTGCCAGCAGCCAGCAAACCCAGAGCTACGAGCAGTACTTC. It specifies CASSQQTQSYEQYF.